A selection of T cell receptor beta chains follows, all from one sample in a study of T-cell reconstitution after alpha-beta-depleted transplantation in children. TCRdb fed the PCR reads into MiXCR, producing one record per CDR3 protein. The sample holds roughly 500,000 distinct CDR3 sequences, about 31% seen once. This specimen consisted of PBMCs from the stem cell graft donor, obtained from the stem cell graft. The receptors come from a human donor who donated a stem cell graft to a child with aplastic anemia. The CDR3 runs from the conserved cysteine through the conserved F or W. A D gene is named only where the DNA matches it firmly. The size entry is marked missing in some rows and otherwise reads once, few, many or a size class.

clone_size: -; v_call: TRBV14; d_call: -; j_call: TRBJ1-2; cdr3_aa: CASSQVSTGYGYTF; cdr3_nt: TGTGCCAGCAGCCAAGTCTCGACAGGCTATGGCTACACCTTC
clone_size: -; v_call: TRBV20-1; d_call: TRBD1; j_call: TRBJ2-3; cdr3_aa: CSARDRALSDTQYF; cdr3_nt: TGCAGTGCTAGGGACAGGGCCCTCTCAGATACGCAGTATTTT
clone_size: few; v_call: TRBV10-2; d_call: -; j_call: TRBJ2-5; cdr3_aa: CATTKSLGGETQYF; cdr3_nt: TGCGCCACCACGAAGAGTTTGGGGGGAGAGACCCAGTACTTC
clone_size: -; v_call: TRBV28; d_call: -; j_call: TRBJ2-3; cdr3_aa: CASSSHSWTDTQYF; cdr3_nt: TGTGCCAGCAGTTCCCACTCTTGGACAGATACGCAGTATTTT
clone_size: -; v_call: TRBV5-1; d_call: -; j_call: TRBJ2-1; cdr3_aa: CASSATAAVIEQFF; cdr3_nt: TGCGCCAGCAGCGCAACGGCGGCAGTAATTGAGCAGTTCTTC
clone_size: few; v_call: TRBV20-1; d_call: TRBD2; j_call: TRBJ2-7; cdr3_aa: CSAPHHGTSGRPHYEQYF; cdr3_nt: TGCAGTGCCCCTCATCACGGGACTAGCGGGAGACCGCATTACGAGCAGTACTTC
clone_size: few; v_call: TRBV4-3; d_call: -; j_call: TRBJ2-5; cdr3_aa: CASSQDRVGQETQYF; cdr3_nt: TGCGCCAGCAGCCAAGATCGGGTCGGTCAAGAGACCCAGTACTTC
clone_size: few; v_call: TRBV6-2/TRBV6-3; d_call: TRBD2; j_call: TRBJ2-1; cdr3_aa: CASSYSGLAGVSYNEQFF; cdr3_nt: TGTGCCAGCAGTTACTCGGGACTAGCGGGAGTCTCCTACAATGAGCAGTTCTTC
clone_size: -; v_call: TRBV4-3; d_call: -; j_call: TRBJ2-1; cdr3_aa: CASSQDRRGSSYNEQFF; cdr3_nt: TGCGCCAGCAGCCAAGATCGACGGGGGAGCTCCTACAATGAGCAGTTCTTC
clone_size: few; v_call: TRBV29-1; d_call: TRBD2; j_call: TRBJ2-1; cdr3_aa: CSVVWSGRGNEQFF; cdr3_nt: TGCAGCGTTGTCTGGAGCGGGAGAGGGAATGAGCAGTTCTTC
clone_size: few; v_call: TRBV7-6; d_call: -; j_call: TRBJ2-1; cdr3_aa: CASSLGPSFGGNEQFF; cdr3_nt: TGTGCCAGCAGCTTGGGCCCCAGCTTCGGGGGCAATGAGCAGTTCTTC
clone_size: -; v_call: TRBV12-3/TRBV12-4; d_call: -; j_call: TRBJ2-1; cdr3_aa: CASSLQGHYNDQFF; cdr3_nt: TGTGCCAGCAGTCTTCAGGGCCACTACAATGACCAGTTCTTC
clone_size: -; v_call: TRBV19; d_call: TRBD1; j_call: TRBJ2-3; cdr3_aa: CASLDRGSTDTQYF; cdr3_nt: TGTGCCAGTTTGGACAGGGGGAGCACAGATACGCAGTATTTT
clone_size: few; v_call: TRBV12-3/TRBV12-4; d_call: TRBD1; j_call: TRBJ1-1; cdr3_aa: CASSFQGAAGAQNTEAFF; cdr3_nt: TGTGCCAGCAGTTTCCAGGGGGCGGCTGGAGCTCAGAACACTGAAGCTTTCTTT
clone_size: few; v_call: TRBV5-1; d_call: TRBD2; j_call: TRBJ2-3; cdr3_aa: CASAGLAESPDTQYF; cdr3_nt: TGCGCCAGCGCGGGACTAGCTGAGTCTCCAGATACGCAGTATTTT
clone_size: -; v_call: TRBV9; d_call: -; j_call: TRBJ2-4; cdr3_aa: CASSLDPGSKNIQYF; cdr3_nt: TGTGCCAGCAGCCTCGATCCAGGGTCCAAAAACATTCAGTACTTC
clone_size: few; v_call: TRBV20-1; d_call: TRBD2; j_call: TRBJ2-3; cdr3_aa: CSARIPGLAGASDTQYF; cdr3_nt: TGCAGTGCTAGGATACCTGGACTAGCGGGAGCCTCAGATACGCAGTATTTT
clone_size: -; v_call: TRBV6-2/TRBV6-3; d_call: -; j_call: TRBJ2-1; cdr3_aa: CASSWVSYNEQFF; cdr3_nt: TGTGCCAGCAGTTGGGTCTCCTACAATGAGCAGTTCTTC
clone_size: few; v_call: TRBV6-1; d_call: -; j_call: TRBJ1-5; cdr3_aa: CASRPTGTNNQPQHF; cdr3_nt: TGTGCCAGCAGGCCGACCGGGACTAACAATCAGCCCCAGCATTTT
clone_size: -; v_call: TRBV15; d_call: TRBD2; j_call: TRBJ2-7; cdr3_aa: CATSRDSISASGSDEQYF; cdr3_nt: TGTGCCACCAGCAGAGACTCTATTTCGGCTAGCGGGAGTGACGAGCAGTACTTC
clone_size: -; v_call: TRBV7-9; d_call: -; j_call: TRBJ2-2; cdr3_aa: CASSLALANTGELFF; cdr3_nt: TGTGCCAGCAGCTTAGCCCTAGCGAACACCGGGGAGCTGTTTTTT
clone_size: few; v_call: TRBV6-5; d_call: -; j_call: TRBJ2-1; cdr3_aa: CASSYPKGTVSSYNEQFF; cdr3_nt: TGTGCCAGCAGTTACCCTAAAGGGACGGTGAGCTCCTACAATGAGCAGTTCTTC
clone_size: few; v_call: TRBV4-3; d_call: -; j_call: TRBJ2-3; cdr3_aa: CASSQSTGTDTQYF; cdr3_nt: TGCGCCAGCAGCCAGAGTACCGGGACAGATACGCAGTATTTT
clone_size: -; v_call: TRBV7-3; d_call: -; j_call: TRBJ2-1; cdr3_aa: CASSFGRADYNEQFF; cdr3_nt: TGTGCCAGCAGCTTTGGGCGGGCCGACTACAATGAGCAGTTCTTC
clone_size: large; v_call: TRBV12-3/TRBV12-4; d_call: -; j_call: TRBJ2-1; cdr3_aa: CASSSSGTNYNEQFF; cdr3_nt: TGTGCCAGCAGCTCCTCTGGGACAAATTACAATGAGCAGTTCTTC
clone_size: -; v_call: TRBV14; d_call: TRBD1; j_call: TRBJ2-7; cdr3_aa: CASSQESGQGYEQYF; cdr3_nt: TGTGCCAGCAGCCAGGAAAGCGGACAGGGTTACGAGCAGTACTTC
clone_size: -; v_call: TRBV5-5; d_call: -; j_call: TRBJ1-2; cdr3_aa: CASGEGTYGYTF; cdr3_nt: TGTGCCAGCGGAGAAGGGACTTATGGCTACACCTTC
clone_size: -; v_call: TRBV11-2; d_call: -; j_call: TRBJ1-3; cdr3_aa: CASSFRLNGESSGNTIYF; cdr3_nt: TGTGCCAGCAGCTTCCGTCTCAACGGGGAAAGCTCTGGAAACACCATATATTTT
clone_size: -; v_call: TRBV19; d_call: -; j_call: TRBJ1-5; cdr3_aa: CASSRPGDRNQPQHF; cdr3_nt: TGTGCCAGTAGCCGGCCGGGAGATCGCAATCAGCCCCAGCATTTT
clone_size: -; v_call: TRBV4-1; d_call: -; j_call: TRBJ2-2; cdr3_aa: CASSQEKGAGELFF; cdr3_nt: TGCGCCAGCAGCCAAGAGAAGGGGGCCGGGGAGCTGTTTTTT
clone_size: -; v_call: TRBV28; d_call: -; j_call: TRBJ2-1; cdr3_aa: CAISQIALYNEQFF; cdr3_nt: TGTGCCATTTCACAGATAGCGCTGTACAATGAGCAGTTCTTC
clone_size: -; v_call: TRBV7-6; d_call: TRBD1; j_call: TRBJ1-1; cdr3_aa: CASSFGPWTGTTEAFF; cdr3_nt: TGTGCCAGCAGCTTTGGGCCTTGGACAGGGACCACTGAAGCTTTCTTT
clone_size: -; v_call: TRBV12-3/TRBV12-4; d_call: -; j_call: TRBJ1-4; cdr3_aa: CASSLGINEKLFF; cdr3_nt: TGTGCCAGCAGTTTGGGGATTAATGAAAAACTGTTTTTT
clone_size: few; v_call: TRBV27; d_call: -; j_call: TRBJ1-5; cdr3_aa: CASSLSSTGPQHF; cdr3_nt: TGTGCCAGCAGTTTATCCTCCACAGGGCCCCAGCATTTT
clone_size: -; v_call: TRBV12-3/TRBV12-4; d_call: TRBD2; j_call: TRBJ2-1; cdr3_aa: CASSLAGGNNEQFF; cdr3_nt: TGTGCCAGCAGCCTAGCGGGAGGAAACAATGAGCAGTTCTTC
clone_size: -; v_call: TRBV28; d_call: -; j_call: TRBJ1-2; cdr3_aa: CASRYRHGYTF; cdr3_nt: TGTGCCAGCAGATACCGACATGGCTACACCTTC
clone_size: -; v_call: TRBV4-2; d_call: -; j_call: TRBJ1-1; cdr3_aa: CASRHTDRAHGEAFF; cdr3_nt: TGTGCCAGCAGGCACACGGACCGGGCCCACGGTGAAGCTTTCTTT
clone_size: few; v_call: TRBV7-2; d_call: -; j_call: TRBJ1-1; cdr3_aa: CASSFYGGEAFF; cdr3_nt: TGTGCCAGCAGCTTCTACGGGGGTGAAGCTTTCTTT